Below are 22 T cell receptor beta chains sequenced from a single sample in a study of early T cells in non-severe SARS-CoV-2 infection. TCRdb called the 5' RACE reads again in MiXCR, with one record for every CDR3 protein. The sample yields some 28,000 distinct CDR3 sequences, approximately 4.2% seen once. The sequencing input was whole blood. The source of these receptors is an adult who was a healthcare worker with PCR-confirmed SARS-CoV-2 infection or an uninfected control (not recorded which).

This chain joins TRBV20-1 and TRBJ1-2; TRBD1 is a possible D gene (5 bases). Trimming took 5 bases from V and 4 from J, leaving 11 bases between them. The CDR3 sequence is 12 residues long. The germline V gene has CDR1 DFQATT and CDR2 SNEGSKA (reference sequence). This CDR3 reads CSASGTAYGYTF. The CDR3 bases are TGCAGTGCTTCCGGGACGGCCTATGGCTACACCTTC.

V usage is TRBV27 and J usage is TRBJ1-4, with 10 bases that match TRBD1. Germline CDR1 and CDR2: MNHEY and SMNVEV (reference sequence). The ends lost 5 bases at V and 7 bases at J; junction bases unmatched: 4. This CDR3 is built from 14 residues. CDR3 amino acids: CASSRTGGFEKLFF. CDR3 coding DNA: TGTGCCAGCAGTCGGACAGGGGGGTTTGAAAAACTGTTTTTT.

In this sample, this clonotype turned up many times. The chain combines TRBV11-2 with TRBJ2-1; TRBD2 aligns across 13 bases. The V gene's germline CDR1 is SGHAT and CDR2 FQNNGV. CDR3 length equals 13 residues. Trimming at V came to 5 bases and at J to 14 bases, leaving 6 bases not matched to a gene. The CDR3 sequence is CASSLGTSGAKFF. The CDR3 nucleotides read TGTGCCAGCAGCCTAGGGACTAGCGGGGCAAAGTTCTTC.

This clonotype was counted between two and nine times. The chain couples TRBV7-2 to TRBJ2-7; a possible D gene is TRBD1 (6 bases). V lost 3 bases to trimming and J lost 2 bases, with 11 bases between them. This CDR3 is 14 amino acids long. Germline V gene lookup returns CDR1 SGHTA and CDR2 FQGNSA. The CDR3 DNA sequence: TGTGCCAGCAGCTTTACACAGGGCCCCTACGAGCAGTACTTC. Translating gives CASSFTQGPYEQYF.

Ten or more counts support this clonotype. The V gene is TRBV5-1, the J gene TRBJ1-5; D is unresolved. CDR1 is SGHRS and CDR2 is YFSETQ in the germline V gene. The CDR3 length is 15 residues. Trimming shortened V by 0 bases and J by 3 bases, and 10 bases separated the two germline ends. CDR3 nucleotides: TGCGCCAGCAGCTTGGCCCCCGACATCAATCAGCCCCAGCATTTT. Amino acids: CASSLAPDINQPQHF.

This clonotype occurred many times. The CDR3 region has the DNA TGTGCCAGCAGTTCGATGACAGAGACCTACGAGCAGTACTTC. Its translation: CASSSMTETYEQYF. J is TRBJ2-7 and V is TRBV6-2 or TRBV6-3; weak D call: TRBD1 (5 bases). The CDR3 has 14 residues. V gave up 4 bases and J gave up 2 bases, with 12 bases separating them. Germline V gene data show CDR1 as MNHEY and CDR2 as SVGEGT.

This clonotype was detected many times. The chain links TRBV28 to TRBJ1-2, with TRBD1 matching 7 bases. This CDR3 is 15 amino acids long. V shed 5 bases, J shed 5 bases, and the junction held 11 bases outside the gene matches. Germline-derived CDR1 and CDR2 are MDHEN and SYDVKM. The CDR3 reads CASSLLPTGEYGYTF. The CDR3 DNA reads TGTGCCAGCAGTCTCCTCCCAACAGGGGAGTATGGCTACACCTTC.

This clonotype was counted only a few times. The J gene is TRBJ2-1, the V gene TRBV5-4; 10 bases match TRBD2. After removal of 2 bases from V and 9 bases from J, the junction contained 5 bases not matched to a gene. The CDR3 extends over 14 amino acids. Germline-derived CDR1 and CDR2 are SGHNT and YYREEE (reference sequence). The CDR3 bases are TGTGCCAGCAGCTTTTGGGCTAGCGGGAGTGAGCAGTTCTTC. This sequence encodes CASSFWASGSEQFF.

This clonotype was picked up many times. The chain employs TRBV7-2 and TRBJ2-7, with a weak D call TRBD2 (6 bases). CDR3 length: 12 residues. Trimming cost V 7 bases and J 7 bases, with 14 bases left between them. Germline V CDR1 and CDR2: SGHTA, FQGNSA. As DNA, the CDR3 is TGTGCCAGCACCCGAGCAGGGAGGGAGCAGTACTTC. It yields the protein CASTRAGREQYF. The full variable domain, with the rest looked up from reference TRBV7-2 and TRBJ2-7, is GAGVSQSPSNKVTEKGKDVELRCDPISGHTALYWYRQSLGQGLEFLIYFQGNSAPDKSGLPSDRFSAERTGGSVSTLTIQRTQQEDSAVYLCASTRAGREQYFGPGTRLTVT.

This clonotype has ten or more counts. The V and J genes are TRBV6-1 and TRBJ2-1; TRBD2 is a possible D gene (7 bases). V lost 1 base, J lost 7 bases, and 14 bases lay in between. The CDR3 runs 15 residues. CDR1 is MNHNS, CDR2 SASEGT, per germline. Here the CDR3 DNA reads TGTGCCAGCAGTGAAGTAGGGGGGGCCCCTAATGAGCAGTTCTTC. Protein: CASSEVGGAPNEQFF.

This clonotype occurred many times. The chain joins TRBV28 to TRBJ1-2; 8 bases agree with TRBD1. The V and J ends lost 5 bases and 2 bases, in that order; junction bases with no gene match: 4. The CDR3 extends over 14 amino acids. Germline CDR1 MDHEN, CDR2 SYDVKM. CDR3 residues: CASSGDRRNYGYTF. As DNA, the CDR3 is TGTGCCAGCAGTGGGGACAGGAGGAACTATGGCTACACCTTC.

This clonotype came up a few times. The V call is TRBV19, the J call TRBJ2-3; the D is unclear. The length of the CDR3 is 14 residues. The V end lost 10 bases, the J end lost 0 bases, and 14 bases lay between the germline ends. The germline gives CDR1 LNHDA, CDR2 SQIVND (reference sequence). CDR3 bases: TGTGCCACCAATGAACGGGCGAGCACAGATACGCAGTATTTT. Its protein product is CATNERASTDTQYF. The whole variable domain, filled in from reference TRBV19 and TRBJ2-3, reads DGGITQSPKYLFRKEGQNVTLSCEQNLNHDAMYWYRQDPGQGLRLIYYSQIVNDFQKGDIAEGYSVSREKKESFPLTVTSAQKNPTAFYLCATNERASTDTQYFGPGTRLTVL.

This clonotype was seen a handful of times. The J gene is TRBJ1-5, the V gene TRBV6-6, with D tentatively TRBD1 (5 bases). Germline V gene data show CDR1 as MNHNY and CDR2 as SVGAGI (reference sequence). V lost 6 bases and J 10 bases, leaving 16 bases between the germline ends. The CDR3 has 13 residues. The DNA for the CDR3 is TGTGCCAGCAGGTCCTCCACGGACACTCCCCAGCATTTT. Translating gives CASRSSTDTPQHF.

This clonotype was detected many times. The gene calls are TRBV10-3 and TRBJ2-2; D perhaps matches TRBD1 (5 bases). The CDR3 runs to 13 residues. Deletions cut 5 bases from V and 4 bases from J, with 8 bases between. CDR1 is ENHRY and CDR2 is SYGVKD in the germline V gene. CDR3 DNA: TGTGCCATCAGTTGGACACTCACCGGGGAGCTGTTTTTT. Its protein product is CAISWTLTGELFF.

This clonotype occurred many times. This chain links TRBV28 with TRBJ2-1; D is unclear. The CDR3 loop spans 12 amino acids. The germline gives CDR1 MDHEN, CDR2 SYDVKM. Trimming cost V 8 bases and J 4 bases, with 9 bases left between them. Here the CDR3 reads CASGDIYNEQFF. DNA of the CDR3: TGTGCCAGCGGAGACATTTACAATGAGCAGTTCTTC.

This clonotype was picked up many times. The chain couples TRBV27 to TRBJ2-1; 10 bases agree with TRBD2. The CDR3 loop spans 15 amino acids. The V gene's germline CDR1 is MNHEY and CDR2 SMNVEV (reference sequence). J was trimmed by 3 bases and V by 2 bases; bases with no gene match: 1. The CDR3 bases are TGTGCCAGCAGTTTAATAGCGGGAGGCTACAATGAGCAGTTCTTC. Protein: CASSLIAGGYNEQFF.

This clonotype was observed a few times. The rearrangement joins TRBV12-3 or TRBV12-4 to TRBJ1-6; 7 nucleotides line up with TRBD1. V lost 6 bases to trimming and J lost 5 bases; unmatched junction nucleotides: 4. This CDR3 comprises 14 residues. The CDR3 nucleotides are TGTGCCAGCAGACCCGGGACAGATAATTCACCCCTCCACTTT. Protein sequence: CASRPGTDNSPLHF.

This clonotype was observed a few times. The V and J genes are TRBV28 and TRBJ2-1; D gene uncertain. Germline-derived CDR1 and CDR2 are MDHEN and SYDVKM. CDR3 length: 17 residues. Between the trimmed V and J ends, which lost 3 bases and 0 bases, there was a span of 15 bases. CDR3 coding DNA: TGTGCCAGCAGTTTTCTCGTTGGGCGAAGCTCCTACAATGAGCAGTTCTTC. Its protein product is CASSFLVGRSSYNEQFF. The variable domain in full, completed from reference TRBV28 and TRBJ2-1, reads DVKVTQSSRYLVKRTGEKVFLECVQDMDHENMFWYRQDPGLGLRLIYFSYDVKMKEKGDIPEGYSVSREKKERFSLILESASTNQTSMYLCASSFLVGRSSYNEQFFGPGTRLTVL.

This clonotype is medium-sized within its sample. The chain links TRBV28 to TRBJ2-2; weak D call: TRBD1 (6 bases). In germline, CDR1 is MDHEN, CDR2 SYDVKM. V dropped 10 bases and J dropped 6 bases, with 21 bases sitting between them. The CDR3 is 15 residues long. The CDR3 nucleotides read TGTGCCACCCAGAAGGGCGAGGGGGAGTCCGGGGAGCTGTTTTTT. Translating it yields CATQKGEGESGELFF.

This clonotype was detected ten times or more. The J gene is TRBJ2-2, the V gene TRBV18; no clear D gene. The CDR3 is made up of 15 amino acids. Germline V CDR1 and CDR2: KGHSH, LQKENI. The V end was cut by 3 bases, the J end by 4 bases, with 12 bases between. CDR3 DNA sequence: TGTGCCAGCTCACCGGCTGGGATCGGCACCGGGGAGCTGTTTTTT. This codes for CASSPAGIGTGELFF.

This clonotype was observed at least ten times. V is TRBV27 and J is TRBJ2-3; no firm D call. CDR3 length: 13 residues. The germline V and J ends were trimmed by 6 bases and 6 bases, with 13 bases remaining between them. Germline CDR1 is MNHEY and CDR2 is SMNVEV (reference sequence). CDR3 DNA sequence: TGTGCCAGCAGAACTGACTCCCTCGATACGCAGTATTTT. Its translation: CASRTDSLDTQYF.

This clonotype was observed at least ten times. The chain uses TRBV7-2 and TRBJ1-5; D is ambiguous. CDR1 is SGHTA and CDR2 is FQGNSA in the germline V gene. The CDR3 runs to 12 residues. Between the trimmed V and J ends, which lost 0 bases and 7 bases, there was a span of 4 bases. Here the CDR3 reads CASSLASQPQHF. In nucleotides, the CDR3 is TGTGCCAGCAGCTTAGCGTCCCAGCCCCAGCATTTT.